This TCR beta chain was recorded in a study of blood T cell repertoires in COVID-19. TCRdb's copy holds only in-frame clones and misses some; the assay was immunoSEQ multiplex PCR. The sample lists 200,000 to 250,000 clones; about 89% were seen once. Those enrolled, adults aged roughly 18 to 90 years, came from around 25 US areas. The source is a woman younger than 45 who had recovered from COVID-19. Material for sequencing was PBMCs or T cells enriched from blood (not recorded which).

DNA for the CDR3: TGTGCCAGCAGTGAAGAGAAGGACCGATTAAGCGGTACGCAGTATTTT. As protein: CASSEEKDRLSGTQYF. J is TRBJ2-3 and V is TRBV2; D perhaps matches TRBD2 (5 bases). Trimming took 1 base from V and 8 from J, leaving 19 bases between them. The CDR3 covers 16 residues. Germline assignment: CDR1 SNHLY and CDR2 FYNNEI. Combining the CDR3 with reference TRBV2 and TRBJ2-3 gives the whole variable domain EPEVTQTPSHQVTQMGQEVILRCVPISNHLYFYWYRQILGQKVEFLVSFYNNEISEKSEIFDDQFSVERPDGSNFTLKIRSTKLEDSAMYFCASSEEKDRLSGTQYFGPGTRLTVL.